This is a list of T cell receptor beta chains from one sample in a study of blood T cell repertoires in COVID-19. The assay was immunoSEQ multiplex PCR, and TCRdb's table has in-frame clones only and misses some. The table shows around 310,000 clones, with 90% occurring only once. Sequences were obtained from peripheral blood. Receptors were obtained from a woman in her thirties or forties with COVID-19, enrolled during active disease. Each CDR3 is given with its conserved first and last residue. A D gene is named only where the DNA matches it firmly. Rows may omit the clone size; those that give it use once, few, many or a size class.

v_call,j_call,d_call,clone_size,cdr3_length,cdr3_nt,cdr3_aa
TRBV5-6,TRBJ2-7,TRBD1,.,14,TGTGCCAGCAGCTTACAGGGGGAGCGCTACGAGCAGTACTTC,CASSLQGERYEQYF
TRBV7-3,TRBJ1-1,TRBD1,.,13,TGTGCCAGCAGCTCAGACAGGGACACTGAAGCTTTCTTT,CASSSDRDTEAFF
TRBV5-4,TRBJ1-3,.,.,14,TGTGCCAGCGCGAAGGGAGGCTCTGGAAACACCATATATTTT,CASAKGGSGNTIYF
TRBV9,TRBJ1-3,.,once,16,TGTGCCAGCAGCGCGCACAGGGACATCTCTGGAAACACCATATATTTT,CASSAHRDISGNTIYF
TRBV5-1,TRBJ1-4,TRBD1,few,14,TGCGCCAGCAGTTCGCAGGGGGCGGGGGAAAAACTGTTTTTT,CASSSQGAGEKLFF
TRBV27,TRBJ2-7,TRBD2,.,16,TGTGCCAGCAGTTTTTCTCTAGCGGGAGGGTCTAACGAGCAGTACTTC,CASSFSLAGGSNEQYF
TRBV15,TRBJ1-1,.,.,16,TGTGCCACCAGCAGAGATCTAAGGGGATTGGGCACTGAAGCTTTCTTT,CATSRDLRGLGTEAFF
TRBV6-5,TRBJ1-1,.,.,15,TGTGCCAGCAGTTACTCGGGCATGGGGAACACTGAAGCTTTCTTT,CASSYSGMGNTEAFF
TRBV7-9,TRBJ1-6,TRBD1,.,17,TGTGCCAGCAGCACAACAGGGGGGTCGACCTATAATTCACCCCTCCACTTT,CASSTTGGSTYNSPLHF
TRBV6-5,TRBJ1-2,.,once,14,TGTGCCAGCAGTTACTCAGGGGTCGGGTATGGCTACACCTTC,CASSYSGVGYGYTF
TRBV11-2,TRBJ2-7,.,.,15,TGTGCCAGCAGCTTATCCGGACAGAGAAACTACGAGCAGTACTTC,CASSLSGQRNYEQYF
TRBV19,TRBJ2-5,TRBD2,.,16,TGTGCCAGTAGTATAAGACTAGCGGGGGCCCAAGAGACCCAGTACTTC,CASSIRLAGAQETQYF
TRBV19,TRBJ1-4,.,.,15,TGTGCCAGTAGTATAGACCGGTCGATAAATGAAAAACTGTTTTTT,CASSIDRSINEKLFF
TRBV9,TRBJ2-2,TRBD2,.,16,TGTGCCAGTGGGACTAGCGGGCATCAAAACACCGGGGAGCTGTTTTTT,CASGTSGHQNTGELFF
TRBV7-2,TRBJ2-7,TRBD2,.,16,TGTGCCAGCAGCTTAGCCCCTAGCGGGGGGCTATACGAGCAGTACTTC,CASSLAPSGGLYEQYF
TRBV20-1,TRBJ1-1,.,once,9,TGCAGTGTTCCGACTGAAGCTTTCTTT,CSVPTEAFF
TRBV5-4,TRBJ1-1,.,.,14,TGTGCCAGCAGCCCTGAGAGGGCCAGCACTGAAGCTTTCTTT,CASSPERASTEAFF
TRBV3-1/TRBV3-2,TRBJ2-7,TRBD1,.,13,TGTGCCAGCGGGGACAGGGGGACCTACGAGCAGTACTTC,CASGDRGTYEQYF
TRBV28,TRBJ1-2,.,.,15,TGTGCCAGCAGTTTAGGCGGTCTTCTTAACTATGGCTACACCTTC,CASSLGGLLNYGYTF
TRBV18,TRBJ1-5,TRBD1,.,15,TGTGCCAGCTCATTGGACAGGGTCCCTAATCAGCCCCAGCATTTT,CASSLDRVPNQPQHF
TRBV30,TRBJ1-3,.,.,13,TGTGCCTGTCCGGTCTCCTCTGGAAACACCATATATTTT,CACPVSSGNTIYF
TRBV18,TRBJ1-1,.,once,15,TGTGCCAGCTCACCCGACTCCAGGGAAAGGGCTGAAGCTTTCTTT,CASSPDSRERAEAFF
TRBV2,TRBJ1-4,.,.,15,TGTGCCAGCAGGAAGGGACTCCCTGGGGGTGAAAAACTGTTTTTT,CASRKGLPGGEKLFF
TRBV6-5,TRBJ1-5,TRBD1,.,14,TGTGCCAGCAGCTCCGGGACAGGGATTCAGCCCCAGCATTTT,CASSSGTGIQPQHF
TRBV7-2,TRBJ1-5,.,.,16,TGTGCCAGCAGCTTATTGCCCCTACGGACTGATCAGCCCCAGCATTTT,CASSLLPLRTDQPQHF
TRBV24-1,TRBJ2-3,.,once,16,TGTGCCACCAGTGACCGCGACAGGCTCTCCACAGATACGCAGTATTTT,CATSDRDRLSTDTQYF
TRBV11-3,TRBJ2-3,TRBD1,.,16,TGTGCCAGCGGGCGGGGACAGGGGGCTCGGACAGATACGCAGTATTTT,CASGRGQGARTDTQYF
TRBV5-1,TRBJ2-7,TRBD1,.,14,TGCGCCAGCGGTCCGAGGACAGGGTCCCACGAGCAGTACTTC,CASGPRTGSHEQYF
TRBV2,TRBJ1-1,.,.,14,TGTGCCAGCAGTCCACAGGGATGGGACACTGAAGCTTTCTTT,CASSPQGWDTEAFF
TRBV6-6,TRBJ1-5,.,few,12,TGTGCCAGCATGGCCAGCAATCAGCCCCAGCATTTT,CASMASNQPQHF
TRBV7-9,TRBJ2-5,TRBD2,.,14,TGTGCCAGCAGCATAACTAGCGGACAAGAGACCCAGTACTTC,CASSITSGQETQYF
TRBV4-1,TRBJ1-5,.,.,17,TGCGCCAGCAGCCAAGGTGGGCTGAACCGGATCTATCAGCCCCAGCATTTT,CASSQGGLNRIYQPQHF
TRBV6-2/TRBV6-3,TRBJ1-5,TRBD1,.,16,TGTGCCAGCAGCCACCCCAAACAGGGGAGCAATCAGCCCCAGCATTTT,CASSHPKQGSNQPQHF
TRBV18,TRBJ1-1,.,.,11,TGTGCCAGCTCACCAGCGGCTGAAGCTTTCTTT,CASSPAAEAFF
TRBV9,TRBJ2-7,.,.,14,TGTGCCAGCAGCCCAGGACCCCTTTCACAGGGACCGCACTTC,CASSPGPLSQGPHF
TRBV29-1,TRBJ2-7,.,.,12,TGCAGCGTTGCTTCGTCCTCCTACGAGCAGTACTTC,CSVASSSYEQYF
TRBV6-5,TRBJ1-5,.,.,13,TGTGCCAGCAGGTCCAAAAACACCCAGCCCCAGCATTTT,CASRSKNTQPQHF
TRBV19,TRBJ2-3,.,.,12,TGTGCCAGTAGCCCGAGAGGAGATACGCAGTATTTT,CASSPRGDTQYF
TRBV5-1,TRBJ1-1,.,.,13,TGCGCCAGCAGCGAGGGATGGAACACTGAAGCTTTCTTT,CASSEGWNTEAFF